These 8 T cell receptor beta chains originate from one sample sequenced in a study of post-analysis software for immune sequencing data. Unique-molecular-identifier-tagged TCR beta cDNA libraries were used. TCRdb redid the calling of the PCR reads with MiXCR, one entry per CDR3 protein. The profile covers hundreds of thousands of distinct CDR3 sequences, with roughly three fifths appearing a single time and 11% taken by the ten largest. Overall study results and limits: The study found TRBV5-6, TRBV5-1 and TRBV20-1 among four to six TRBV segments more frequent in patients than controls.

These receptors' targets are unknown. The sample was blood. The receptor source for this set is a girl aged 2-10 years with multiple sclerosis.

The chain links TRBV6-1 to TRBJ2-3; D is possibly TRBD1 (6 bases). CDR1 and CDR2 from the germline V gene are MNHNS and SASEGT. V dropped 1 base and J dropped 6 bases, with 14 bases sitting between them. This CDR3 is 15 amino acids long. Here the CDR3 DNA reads TGTGCCAGCAGTGAAGGTACAGGGACGGCCGATACGCAGTATTTT. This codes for CASSEGTGTADTQYF.

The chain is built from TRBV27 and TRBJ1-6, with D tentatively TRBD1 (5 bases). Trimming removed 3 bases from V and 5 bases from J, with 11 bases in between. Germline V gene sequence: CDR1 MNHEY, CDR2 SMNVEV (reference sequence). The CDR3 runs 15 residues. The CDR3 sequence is CASSLGGYNNSPLHF. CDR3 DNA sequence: TGTGCCAGCAGTTTGGGGGGTTACAATAATTCACCCCTCCACTTT.

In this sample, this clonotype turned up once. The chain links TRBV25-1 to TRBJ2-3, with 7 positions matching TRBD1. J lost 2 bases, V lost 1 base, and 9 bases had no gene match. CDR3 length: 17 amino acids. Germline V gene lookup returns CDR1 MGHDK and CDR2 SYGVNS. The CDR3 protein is CASSESYGQAPTDTQYF. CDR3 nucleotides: TGTGCCAGCAGTGAATCTTACGGACAGGCCCCCACAGATACGCAGTATTTT.

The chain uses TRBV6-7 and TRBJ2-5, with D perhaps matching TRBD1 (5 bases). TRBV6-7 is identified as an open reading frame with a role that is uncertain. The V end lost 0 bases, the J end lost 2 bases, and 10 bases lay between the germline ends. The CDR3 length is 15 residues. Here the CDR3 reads CASSYSRQQQETQYF. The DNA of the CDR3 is TGTGCCAGCAGTTACTCCCGACAGCAGCAAGAGACCCAGTACTTC.

The CDR3 loop reads CASSFLASLGSTDTQYF. The CDR3 DNA follows: TGCGCCAGCAGCTTCCTGGCTAGCTTAGGTAGCACAGATACGCAGTATTTT. This rearrangement joins TRBV5-1 to TRBJ2-3; D possibly corresponds to TRBD2 (5 bases). V was pared by 2 bases and J by 0 bases, with 16 bases between. The CDR3 sequence is 17 residues long. Germline-derived CDR1 and CDR2 are SGHRS and YFSETQ.

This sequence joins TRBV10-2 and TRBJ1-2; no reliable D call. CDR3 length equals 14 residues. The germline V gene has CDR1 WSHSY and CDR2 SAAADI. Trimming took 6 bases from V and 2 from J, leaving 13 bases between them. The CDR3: CASSLDRTNYGYTF. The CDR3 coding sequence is TGCGCCAGCAGCCTAGACCGAACCAACTATGGCTACACCTTC.

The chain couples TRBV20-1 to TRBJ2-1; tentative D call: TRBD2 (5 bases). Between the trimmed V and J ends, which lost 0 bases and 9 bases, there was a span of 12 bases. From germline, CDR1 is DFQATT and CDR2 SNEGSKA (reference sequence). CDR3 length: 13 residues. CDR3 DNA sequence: TGCAGTGCTAGAGATCATGGTGGGAGTGAGCAGTTCTTC. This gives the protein CSARDHGGSEQFF.

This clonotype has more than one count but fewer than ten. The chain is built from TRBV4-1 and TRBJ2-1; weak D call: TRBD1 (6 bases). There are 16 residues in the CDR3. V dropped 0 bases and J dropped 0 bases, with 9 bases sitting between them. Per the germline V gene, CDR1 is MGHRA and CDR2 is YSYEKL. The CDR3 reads CASSQERGISYNEQFF. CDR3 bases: TGCGCCAGCAGCCAAGAAAGGGGGATCTCCTACAATGAGCAGTTCTTC.